These 26 T cell receptor beta chains originate from one sample sequenced in a study of blood T cell repertoires in COVID-19. Sequencing used immunoSEQ multiplex PCR; TCRdb keeps in-frame clones, though not all of them. The sample has 200,000 to 250,000 clones; 80% to 90% are singletons. The specimen was peripheral blood. These receptors came from a woman aged 80 or older with active or convalescent COVID-19.

The V call is TRBV7-2, the J call TRBJ2-1; TRBD2 matches at 9 bases. CDR1 is SGHTA, CDR2 FQGNSA, per germline. The CDR3 spans 16 residues. V lost 2 bases, J lost 7 bases, and 9 bases stayed unmatched. The CDR3 coding sequence is TGTGCCAGCAGCTTATGGTCCCAGCGGGGGGCGAATGAGCAGTTCTTC. Its protein product is CASSLWSQRGANEQFF. The entire variable domain, with the rest obtained from reference TRBV7-2 and TRBJ2-1, is as follows: GAGVSQSPSNKVTEKGKDVELRCDPISGHTALYWYRQSLGQGLEFLIYFQGNSAPDKSGLPSDRFSAERTGGSVSTLTIQRTQQEDSAVYLCASSLWSQRGANEQFFGPGTRLTVL.

The CDR3 spells CASSLTWASGPNEQFF. The CDR3 region has the DNA TGTGCCAGCAGCTTAACCTGGGCTAGCGGGCCTAATGAGCAGTTCTTC. The J gene is TRBJ2-1, the V gene TRBV7-3, with 8 nucleotides matching TRBD2. With 0 bases clipped from V and 7 bases from J, the junction kept 8 bases outside the gene matches. The germline gives CDR1 SGHTA, CDR2 FQGTGA. CDR3 size: 16 residues.

The rearrangement uses TRBV3-1 (or the pseudogene TRBV3-2) and TRBJ1-2, with no clear D. CDR3 size: 15 residues. V lost 1 base and J 0 bases, leaving 9 bases between the germline ends. Germline CDR1 and CDR2: LGHDT and YNNKEL (reference sequence). The CDR3 here is CASSQVAVPNYGYTF. CDR3 nucleotides: TGTGCCAGCAGCCAAGTTGCGGTCCCTAACTATGGCTACACCTTC.

This chain uses TRBV19 with TRBJ2-1; 14 bases map to TRBD2. Germline V lookup: CDR1 LNHDA, CDR2 SQIVND (reference sequence). V trimming: 5 bases; J trimming: 8 bases; junction bases outside the gene matches: 8. This CDR3 is 16 amino acids long. The CDR3 loop is CASSPGLAGGSDEQFF. Here the CDR3 DNA reads TGTGCCAGTAGTCCAGGACTAGCGGGAGGTTCTGATGAGCAGTTCTTC.

The chain employs TRBV5-1 and TRBJ1-1; D is unclear. V lost 4 bases and J lost 0, with 10 bases in between. CDR1 and CDR2 (germline): SGHRS, YFSETQ. The CDR3 sequence is 14 residues long. The CDR3 region is CASSANTVNTEAFF. Written as DNA, the CDR3 is TGCGCCAGCAGCGCGAATACAGTGAACACTGAAGCTTTCTTT.

The genes are TRBV4-3 and TRBJ1-5, with TRBD1 identical over 9 bases. J lost 5 bases, V lost 6 bases, and 5 bases had no gene match. The germline CDR1 and CDR2 sequences are LGHNA and YSLEER. The CDR3 loop spans 14 amino acids. The CDR3 protein is CASSRTGVDQPQHF. The CDR3 DNA sequence: TGCGCCAGCAGTAGGACAGGGGTGGATCAGCCCCAGCATTTT.

The V call is TRBV7-2, the J call TRBJ1-2; D ambiguous. Trimming pared 2 bases from V and 5 bases from J, leaving 12 bases between. The CDR3 totals 14 residues. Germline CDR1 reads SGHTA; CDR2 reads FQGNSA. DNA of the CDR3: TGTGCCAGCAGCTTAAGTTTCAGCGGATATGGCTACACCTTC. Its translation is CASSLSFSGYGYTF.

The V call is TRBV18, the J call TRBJ1-1; the D is unclear. This CDR3 spans 14 amino acids. V gave up 0 bases and J gave up 1 base, with 6 bases separating them. The germline V gene has CDR1 KGHSH and CDR2 LQKENI. The CDR3, as DNA: TGTGCCAGCTCACCACCTCTCTGGAACACTGAAGCTTTCTTT. Its protein is CASSPPLWNTEAFF.

This clone was found once. J is TRBJ2-1 and V is TRBV5-1; perhaps TRBD1 as D (5 bases). This CDR3 is 16 amino acids long. CDR1 is SGHRS, CDR2 YFSETQ, per germline. V shed 1 base and J shed 2 bases, with 13 bases lying between them. Here the CDR3 DNA reads TGCGCCAGCAGCTTGTTGGAGCAGGGCCCCTACAATGAGCAGTTCTTC. Protein sequence: CASSLLEQGPYNEQFF.

This sequence joins TRBV10-3 and TRBJ1-1; no clear D gene. Deletions cut 3 bases from V and 2 bases from J, with 4 bases between. The CDR3 covers 12 residues. Per the germline V gene, CDR1 is ENHRY and CDR2 is SYGVKD. DNA for the CDR3: TGTGCCATCAGTGACTCCAACACTGAAGCTTTCTTT. It encodes CAISDSNTEAFF.

The chain employs TRBV4-2 and TRBJ1-1; D perhaps matches TRBD1 (5 bases). The CDR3 is made up of 16 amino acids. Germline loops: CDR1 LGHNA, CDR2 YNFKEQ. The V gene lost 0 bases and the J gene lost 3 bases, with 14 bases spanning the gap. This CDR3 is CASSQESRDSYTEAFF. CDR3 nucleotide sequence: TGTGCCAGCAGCCAAGAGAGTCGGGACTCCTACACTGAAGCTTTCTTT.

This chain uses TRBV20-1 with TRBJ2-7, with TRBD1 matching 7 bases. The V segment lost 3 bases and the J segment 5 bases; nucleotides outside the gene matches: 13. The germline gives CDR1 DFQATT, CDR2 SNEGSKA (reference sequence). This CDR3 comprises 15 residues. The CDR3 spells CSASRFGQDLHEQYF. CDR3 nucleotide sequence: TGCAGTGCTAGTCGTTTCGGACAGGATCTCCACGAGCAGTACTTC.

The rearrangement joins TRBV27 to TRBJ1-1; TRBD1 matches 8 bases. The V gene end was trimmed by 3 bases and the J gene end by 3 bases; junction bases not matched to a gene: 3. CDR3 length: 14 residues. CDR1 and CDR2 from the germline V gene are MNHEY and SMNVEV (reference sequence). The CDR3 loop is CASSLDRVDTEAFF. The CDR3 DNA sequence: TGTGCCAGCAGTTTGGACAGGGTGGACACTGAAGCTTTCTTT.

The chain combines TRBV19 with TRBJ2-5; D is perhaps TRBD2 (6 bases). The germline gives CDR1 LNHDA, CDR2 SQIVND (reference sequence). The CDR3 consists of 13 residues. The ends were cut back, 5 bases at V and 5 bases at J, with 12 bases in the middle. CDR3: CASSDPSAETQYF. DNA of the CDR3: TGTGCCAGTAGTGATCCTAGCGCCGAGACCCAGTACTTC.

The chain employs TRBV10-3 and TRBJ1-1, with no clear D. CDR3 length: 15 residues. Per the germline V gene, CDR1 is ENHRY and CDR2 is SYGVKD. V lost 1 base and J 0 bases, leaving 9 bases between the germline ends. The chain's CDR3 is CAISELEGMNTEAFF. In nucleotides, the CDR3 is TGTGCCATCAGTGAGTTGGAGGGAATGAACACTGAAGCTTTCTTT.

The chain couples TRBV7-2 to TRBJ2-1; 10 positions match TRBD2. The CDR3 length is 17 residues. The trim removed 0 bases at V and 5 bases at J, leaving 7 bases unmatched. In germline, CDR1 is SGHTA, CDR2 FQGNSA. As DNA, the CDR3 is TGTGCCAGCAGCTTAGCCCGGGGACTAGCGAATGACAATGAGCAGTTCTTC. Translation gives CASSLARGLANDNEQFF.

This clone appeared a few times. This chain links TRBV18 with TRBJ1-5; 12 nucleotides agree with TRBD1. After removal of 3 bases from V and 5 bases from J, the junction contained 2 bases not matched to a gene. The CDR3 spans 15 residues. Germline lookup yields CDR1 KGHSH and CDR2 LQKENI. CDR3 in amino acids: CASSPGQGAYQPQHF. The CDR3 DNA is TGTGCCAGCTCACCGGGACAGGGGGCGTATCAGCCCCAGCATTTT.

This clone was seen once. The chain employs TRBV27 and TRBJ1-2, with D possibly being TRBD1 (5 bases). Trimming pared 6 bases from V and 6 bases from J, leaving 20 bases between. Germline V CDR1 and CDR2: MNHEY, SMNVEV (reference sequence). The CDR3 covers 15 residues. DNA for the CDR3: TGTGCCAGCAGATTGATGGGGGGGTTTACAGATGGCTACACCTTC. Its translation: CASRLMGGFTDGYTF.

This chain connects TRBV6-2 or TRBV6-3 to TRBJ2-7, with a weak D call TRBD1 (6 bases). Germline V gives CDR1 MNHEY, CDR2 SVGEGT. This CDR3 is 13 amino acids long. Trimming stripped 6 bases from V and 1 base from J, with 10 bases between. CDR3 sequence reads: CASSKQGSYEQYF. CDR3 DNA: TGTGCCAGCAGCAAGCAGGGGTCCTACGAGCAGTACTTC.

This chain connects TRBV11-3 to TRBJ1-6, with 7 bases identical to TRBD1. V lost 5 bases to trimming and J lost 6 bases; unmatched junction nucleotides: 16. The CDR3 spans 18 residues. Germline CDR1 reads SGHNT; CDR2 reads YENEEA. The DNA for the CDR3 is TGTGCCAGCAGCCCAAACTCCTTCCCGGGACAGAGTAATTCACCCCTCCACTTT. Residues: CASSPNSFPGQSNSPLHF.

This chain links TRBV7-9 with TRBJ2-1; 16 bases match TRBD2. Per germline, CDR1 SEHNR and CDR2 FQNEAQ (reference sequence). V shed 1 base and J 6 bases; nucleotides not matched to a gene: 6. The length of the CDR3 is 18 residues. CDR3 sequence (DNA): TGTGCCAGCAGCTTAGGGGCAGGGACTAGCGGGAGGGGCAATGAGCAGTTCTTC. Translated, it gives CASSLGAGTSGRGNEQFF.

The chain employs TRBV20-1 and TRBJ2-7; D gene uncertain. This CDR3 region has 11 residues. Germline CDR1 reads DFQATT; CDR2 reads SNEGSKA (reference sequence). V lost 6 bases and J 0 bases, leaving 6 bases between the germline ends. CDR3 coding DNA: TGCAGTGCGCTAGTCTCCTACGAGCAGTACTTC. It is translated as CSALVSYEQYF.

The CDR3 DNA sequence: TGTGCCAGCTCACCACTGCCTAGCGGGGGGGCACTAGCCAAAAACATTCAGTACTTC. Translated, it gives CASSPLPSGGALAKNIQYF. This chain uses TRBV18 with TRBJ2-4, with 12 bases that match TRBD2. J was trimmed by 0 bases and V by 1 base; bases with no gene match: 7. The CDR3 loop spans 19 amino acids. Germline V gene data show CDR1 as KGHSH and CDR2 as LQKENI.

The chain recombines TRBV6-5 with TRBJ2-7; tentative D call: TRBD1 (6 bases). Per germline, CDR1 MNHEY and CDR2 SVGAGI. Trimming removed 7 bases at V and 1 base at J, with 17 bases between. The CDR3 totals 15 residues. CDR3 amino acids: CASTFLQGSSYEQYF. The CDR3 nucleotides read TGTGCCAGCACCTTCCTACAGGGCAGTTCCTACGAGCAGTACTTC.

The V call is TRBV10-2, the J call TRBJ2-2; tentatively, D is TRBD2 (6 bases). The length of the CDR3 is 13 residues. V was cut by 10 bases and J by 0 bases, with 9 bases left in between. Germline values: CDR1 WSHSY, CDR2 SAAADI. The CDR3 DNA reads as TGCGCCACCCGCGGGACGAACACCGGGGAGCTGTTTTTT. Its protein product is CATRGTNTGELFF.

The V and J genes are TRBV5-1 and TRBJ1-4; 12 positions match TRBD1. The CDR3 has 16 residues. V gave up 5 bases and J gave up 7 bases; unmatched junction bases: 9. Germline loops: CDR1 SGHRS, CDR2 YFSETQ. The DNA for the CDR3 is TGCGCCAGCAGACTCCTTGGGACAGGGGGCGGTGAAAAACTGTTTTTT. It codes for CASRLLGTGGGEKLFF.